This TCR beta chain was documented in a study of Graves' ophthalmopathy and Graves' hyperthyroidism. Study at large: At the time of initial diagnosis and before any treatment, peripheral blood was collected.

The CDR3 is 14 residues long. V lost 0 bases and J lost 6, with 15 bases in between. In germline, CDR1 is DFQATT, CDR2 SNEGSKA (reference sequence). This clonotype was observed many times. RNA transcripts served as template for amplifying TCR beta CDR3 sequences. The workflow started with a first-round RT-PCR run with HTBI primers and then moved on to a second-round multiplex PCR. MiXCR, applied by TCRdb to the multiplex PCR reads, yields one record per CDR3 protein. The sample has hundreds of thousands of distinct CDR3 sequences, 22% seen once; the top ten hold roughly 6.9%. This clonotype was obtained from a woman under 30 with stable Graves' hyperthyroidism. Some clones in this sample may be carry-over from other donors' samples. Material: peripheral blood. This chain connects TRBV20-1 to TRBJ2-7, with D maybe TRBD2 (7 bases). CDR3 protein: CSARDPRGAPEQYF. CDR3 DNA: TGCAGTGCTAGAGATCCCCGGGGGGCGCCCGAGCAGTACTTC.